This T cell receptor beta chain was profiled in a study of regulatory T cells in long-lasting Graves disease. The sample's time point: persistent/refractory GD, antithyroid drugs over 5 years with positive TRAb. The TCR library was made from RNA that had been extracted from PBMCs in TRIzol. There are a few counts of this clonotype. Germline V gene data show CDR1 as MNHEY and CDR2 as SMNVEV (reference sequence). The CDR3 consists of 15 residues. V was pared by 2 bases and J by 3 bases, with 12 bases between. Researchers made TCR beta libraries by using iRepertoire HTBI primers and running Arm-PCR on CDR3 regions. MiXCR, run by TCRdb on the multiplex PCR reads, gives a single entry per CDR3 protein. This table holds some 370,000 distinct CDR3 sequences, 20% to 25% found once.

The chain joins TRBV27 to TRBJ2-3; D tentatively reads TRBD1 or TRBD2 (5 bases each). The source was peripheral blood mononuclear cells (PBMCs), collected when the disease was refractory, from a patient treated with antithyroid drugs. This sequence originates from a woman between 40 and 50 years old with Graves disease. CDR3 in amino acids: CASSLGPWGTDTQYF. CDR3 sequence (DNA): TGTGCCAGCAGTTTAGGACCCTGGGGGACAGATACGCAGTATTTT.